The 10 T cell receptor beta chains below come from one sample, sequenced in a study of blood T cells in healthy people across ages. It was with a sample-barcoded 5' primer and a J-beta primer mix that a second PCR of roughly 7 to 11 cycles was run. Each CDR3 protein is one row after TCRdb ran MiXCR on the 5' RACE reads. The repertoire holds about 1.5 million distinct CDR3 sequences, about 45% seen once, with less than 5% in the top ten. The sample taken for sequencing was blood. The receptors here all came from a woman aged 18-29 years in good health.

The chain links TRBV20-1 to TRBJ2-5, with D tentatively TRBD2 (6 bases). The J call is in doubt because the DNA end fits TRBJ2-7 better. The CDR3 sequence is 16 residues long. CDR1 and CDR2 (germline): DFQATT, SNEGSKA (reference sequence). CDR3 sequence (DNA): TGCAGTGCTAGGGGAGGAGTGGTTGATGCAGTGTACGAGCAGTACTTC. It translates to CSARGGVVDAVYEQYF.

This chain connects TRBV20-1 to TRBJ2-1; D could derive from TRBD1 or TRBD2 (5 bases each). Germline lookup yields CDR1 DFQATT and CDR2 SNEGSKA (reference sequence). Trimming pared 7 bases from V and 10 bases from J, leaving 14 bases between. The CDR3 length is 11 residues. This CDR3 reads CSGSGAEEQFF. Here the CDR3 DNA reads TGCAGTGGGTCCGGGGCTGAAGAGCAGTTCTTC.

The sample holds many counts of this clonotype. The V and J genes are TRBV12-3 or TRBV12-4 and TRBJ2-7; 9 bases are a match to TRBD2. This CDR3 spans 14 amino acids. V trimming: 6 bases; J trimming: 4 bases; junction bases outside the gene matches: 7. CDR3 in amino acids: CASRGQGLAYEQYF. CDR3 sequence (DNA): TGTGCCAGCAGGGGGCAGGGACTAGCATACGAGCAGTACTTC.

Only a few counts were recorded for this clonotype. The chain employs TRBV7-2 and TRBJ2-7, with 7 positions matching TRBD2. V gave up 5 bases and J gave up 0 bases; unmatched junction bases: 4. Germline V gene data show CDR1 as SGHTA and CDR2 as FQGNSA. This CDR3 region has 14 residues. The CDR3 sequence is CASSRRTSSYEQYF. DNA for the CDR3: TGTGCCAGCAGCAGGCGGACTAGCTCCTACGAGCAGTACTTC.

The V gene is TRBV4-3, the J gene TRBJ2-1, with 8 bases matching TRBD1. In germline, CDR1 is LGHNA, CDR2 YSLEER. J gave up 4 bases and V 3 bases, and 5 bases lay outside the gene matches. The CDR3 length is 15 residues. This CDR3 reads CASSHGQGPYNEQFF. The CDR3 coding sequence is TGCGCCAGCAGCCACGGACAGGGCCCATACAATGAGCAGTTCTTC.

The chain couples TRBV20-1 to TRBJ2-7; D uncertain. Germline lookup yields CDR1 DFQATT and CDR2 SNEGSKA (reference sequence). Trimming took 2 bases from V and 1 from J, leaving 12 bases between them. There are 14 residues in the CDR3. CDR3 nucleotides: TGCAGTGCTAGAATGCCTCACGCGTCCTACGAGCAGTACTTC. This gives the protein CSARMPHASYEQYF.

This clonotype was found a few times. The chain is built from TRBV2 and TRBJ1-5, with 8 bases aligning to TRBD1. This CDR3 is built from 13 residues. CDR1 SNHLY and CDR2 FYNNEI come from the germline V gene. V trimming: 4 bases; J trimming: 6 bases; junction bases outside the gene matches: 2. The CDR3: CASSGTGLQPQHF. CDR3 coding DNA: TGTGCCAGCAGTGGGACAGGGCTTCAGCCCCAGCATTTT.

This clonotype has at least ten counts. A read error is possible here, since a much larger clone lies one base away. The chain combines TRBV27 with TRBJ2-3, with 8 bases lining up with TRBD2. V gave up 0 bases and J gave up 6 bases; unmatched junction bases: 5. CDR3 length: 15 residues. Germline V gene lookup returns CDR1 MNHEY and CDR2 SMNVEV (reference sequence). As DNA, the CDR3 is TGTGCCAGCAGTTTATCCCGAGCGGGAGTGGATACGCAGTATTTT. Its protein product is CASSLSRAGVDTQYF.

This clonotype has just a few counts. The J gene is TRBJ2-1, the V gene TRBV28; the D is unclear. Per the germline V gene, CDR1 is MDHEN and CDR2 is SYDVKM. Trimming took 6 bases from V and 3 from J, leaving 9 bases between them. CDR3 length: 13 residues. CDR3 amino acids: CASRDTLYNEQFF. CDR3 nucleotides: TGTGCCAGCAGAGACACCCTCTACAATGAGCAGTTCTTC.

This clonotype was seen only a few times. This rearrangement joins TRBV9 to TRBJ2-3; D is undetermined. The CDR3 extends over 15 amino acids. Trimming left V 0 bases short and J 2 bases short, with 10 bases between. Per the germline V gene, CDR1 is SGDLS and CDR2 is YYNGEE. CDR3 sequence (DNA): TGTGCCAGCAGCGTAGGCAGGATCATCACAGATACGCAGTATTTT. Protein: CASSVGRIITDTQYF.